This T cell receptor (beta chain) was observed in a study of T cell responses to AZD1222 COVID-19 vaccine. Overall study results and limits: No repertoire was sampled before or during the peak T cell response, only after it. Spike regions recognized by vaccine-associated CD4 TCRs spanned the protein, led by 160-218 and 743-854. Mostly white British, mostly female donors; authors suggested clonal diversity may be underestimated.

Regarding this clone: Its specificity is not known.

Profiled with immunoSEQ multiplex PCR; TCRdb holds only in-frame clones, not every one. Of around 110,000 clones listed, 92% are singletons. The CDR3 sequence is 16 residues long. The germline CDR1 and CDR2 sequences are GTSNPN and SVGIG (reference sequence). Germline trimming cut 2 bases from V and 7 bases from J; bases unmatched to any gene: 12. This chain joins TRBV30 and TRBJ2-1, with 9 bases identical to TRBD2. This TCR was sampled from an adult who received the AZD1222 COVID-19 vaccine. Material: peripheral blood, obtained 28 days after the second AZD1222 dose. CDR3 coding DNA: TGTGCCTGGAGTCCCGGTAGCGGGAGAATCGGGAATGAGCAGTTCTTC. This gives the protein CAWSPGSGRIGNEQFF.